Listed below are T cell receptor beta chains from one sample, sequenced in a study of blood T cell repertoires in COVID-19. Libraries were prepared by immunoSEQ multiplex PCR; TCRdb keeps only in-frame clonotypes and omits some of them. The sample yields some 320,000 clones, 90% seen once. The source material was PBMCs or T cells enriched from blood (not recorded which). The receptor source for this set is a woman aged 25 to 45 who had been exposed to COVID-19. The CDR3 runs from the conserved cysteine through the conserved F or W. The order of the fields is V gene, clone size, D gene, J gene, CDR3 protein, CDR3 DNA. The D gene is left open where the match is weak. A row's size may be missing; if present it is once, few, many or a size class.

TRBV2,-,TRBD1,TRBJ1-1,CASSSYTGAGLNTEAFF,TGTGCCAGCAGTTCGTACACAGGGGCGGGGTTGAACACTGAAGCTTTCTTT
TRBV18,-,-,TRBJ2-1,CASSPGQFSYNEQFF,TGTGCCAGCTCCCCAGGACAGTTCTCCTACAATGAGCAGTTCTTC
TRBV15,-,-,TRBJ1-4,CATSALTTGELFF,TGTGCCACCAGCGCCCTGACCACGGGTGAACTGTTTTTT
TRBV4-1,-,-,TRBJ1-1,CASRSFRGTEAFF,TGCGCCAGCAGAAGTTTCAGGGGCACTGAAGCTTTCTTT
TRBV13,-,TRBD1,TRBJ1-2,CASSSRDRGLNYGYTF,TGTGCCAGCAGCTCCCGGGACAGGGGGCTAAACTATGGCTACACCTTC
TRBV7-6,-,-,TRBJ2-7,CASSLAPPVAGKAAYEQYF,TGTGCCAGCAGCTTAGCCCCACCAGTTGCAGGGAAGGCCGCCTACGAGCAGTACTTC
TRBV4-3,many,TRBD1,TRBJ2-2,CASSQDRGQGAGELFF,TGCGCCAGCAGCCAAGATCGGGGACAGGGGGCCGGGGAGCTGTTTTTT
TRBV12-5,-,TRBD1,TRBJ1-2,CASGQGDYGYTF,TGTGCTAGTGGGCAGGGGGACTATGGCTACACCTTC
TRBV6-6,-,-,TRBJ1-1,CASSPAGGELNTEAFF,TGTGCCAGCAGTCCGGCGGGGGGGGAATTGAACACTGAAGCTTTCTTT
TRBV7-6,-,-,TRBJ2-1,CASSQSDDNEQFF,TGTGCCAGCAGTCAGTCCGATGACAATGAGCAGTTCTTC
TRBV4-2,-,TRBD2,TRBJ2-4,CASSHPAGGAKNIQYF,TGTGCCAGCAGCCACCCCGCGGGGGGGGCCAAAAACATTCAGTACTTC
TRBV30,-,-,TRBJ2-5,CAWSVLETQYF,TGTGCCTGGAGTGTTCTAGAGACCCAGTACTTC
TRBV4-1,-,TRBD2,TRBJ2-3,CASSQDPPSGAADTQYF,TGCGCCAGCAGCCAAGATCCCCCTAGCGGGGCCGCAGATACGCAGTATTTT
TRBV2,-,TRBD1,TRBJ1-5,CASSARTGGQPQHF,TGTGCCAGCAGTGCCCGGACAGGGGGCCAGCCCCAGCATTTT
TRBV3-1/TRBV3-2,-,-,TRBJ1-2,CASSQDRTLLTRYGYTF,TGTGCCAGCAGCCAAGATCGAACTCTACTCACTCGTTATGGCTACACCTTC
TRBV5-4,-,TRBD1,TRBJ2-7,CASSQKTGYEQYF,TGTGCCAGCAGCCAAAAGACAGGGTACGAGCAGTACTTC
TRBV5-1,-,-,TRBJ2-6,CASSLERGSGANVLTF,TGCGCCAGCAGCTTGGAAAGGGGTTCTGGGGCCAACGTCCTGACTTTC
TRBV9,-,-,TRBJ1-1,CASSVGQDTEAFF,TGTGCCAGCAGCGTAGGGCAGGACACTGAAGCTTTCTTT
TRBV4-1,-,TRBD1,TRBJ1-5,CASSQGAGQGRQPQHF,TGCGCCAGCAGCCAAGGCGCGGGACAGGGACGACAGCCCCAGCATTTT
TRBV6-1,-,-,TRBJ2-7,CASSEEDFGQYF,TGTGCCAGCAGTGAAGAAGACTTCGGGCAGTACTTC
TRBV7-9,-,-,TRBJ1-5,CASSLVSNQPQHF,TGTGCCAGCAGCTTAGTCTCCAATCAGCCCCAGCATTTT
TRBV9,-,-,TRBJ1-1,CASSVEDGGRGEAFF,TGTGCCAGCAGCGTAGAGGACGGCGGGCGCGGTGAAGCTTTCTTT
TRBV7-6,-,-,TRBJ2-2,CASSTGTFPPGELFF,TGTGCCAGCAGCACCGGGACTTTCCCCCCCGGGGAGCTGTTTTTT
TRBV29-1,-,TRBD1,TRBJ1-6,CSVAEGARNSPLHF,TGCAGCGTTGCGGAGGGGGCGCGGAATTCACCCCTCCACTTT
TRBV6-5,-,-,TRBJ2-2,CASSYVQGGTGELFF,TGTGCCAGCAGTTACGTACAGGGAGGGACCGGGGAGCTGTTTTTT
TRBV29-1,-,-,TRBJ2-5,CSVEPGTLVQETQYF,TGCAGCGTTGAACCCGGGACTCTAGTCCAAGAGACCCAGTACTTC
TRBV18,-,-,TRBJ1-3,CASSPSQRVSSGNTIYF,TGTGCCAGCTCACCCAGCCAGCGGGTGAGCTCTGGAAACACCATATATTTT
TRBV7-9,-,TRBD1,TRBJ1-2,CASSPRQGTYGYTF,TGTGCCAGCAGCCCCCGACAGGGGACCTATGGCTACACCTTC
TRBV7-3,-,-,TRBJ2-7,CASSSGQHYEQYF,TGTGCCAGCAGCTCTGGACAGCACTACGAGCAGTACTTC
TRBV7-2,-,-,TRBJ1-2,CAKREGANYGYTF,TGTGCCAAGAGGGAGGGAGCTAACTATGGCTACACCTTC
TRBV18,-,TRBD1,TRBJ1-3,CASSRTGAVSGNTIYF,TGTGCCAGCTCCCGTACAGGGGCTGTTTCTGGAAACACCATATATTTT
TRBV9,once,TRBD1,TRBJ2-7,CASSVFGGTGTYEQYF,TGTGCCAGCAGCGTTTTCGGAGGGACAGGGACCTACGAGCAGTACTTC
TRBV30,-,TRBD1,TRBJ1-5,CAWGTGGFQPQHF,TGTGCCTGGGGGACAGGGGGATTTCAGCCCCAGCATTTT
TRBV5-4,-,-,TRBJ2-1,CASSLAGPGNEQFF,TGTGCCAGCAGCTTGGCAGGGCCCGGAAATGAGCAGTTCTTC
TRBV12-3/TRBV12-4,-,-,TRBJ1-2,CASSIQGGGYTF,TGTGCCAGCAGTATACAGGGTGGGGGCTACACCTTC
TRBV5-1,-,TRBD1,TRBJ1-4,CASSSYGTGQNEKLFF,TGCGCCAGCAGCTCTTACGGGACGGGACAGAATGAAAAACTGTTTTTT
TRBV3-1/TRBV3-2,-,TRBD2,TRBJ2-3,CASSQWISGDGSDTQYF,TGTGCCAGCAGCCAATGGATAAGCGGGGACGGCTCAGATACGCAGTATTTT
TRBV6-5,-,-,TRBJ1-1,CASRRQLGNTEAFF,TGTGCCAGCAGACGACAGTTGGGAAACACTGAAGCTTTCTTT
TRBV4-1,-,-,TRBJ1-5,CASSQVYPGDQPQHF,TGCGCCAGCAGCCAAGTGTATCCGGGTGATCAGCCCCAGCATTTT
TRBV6-5,few,TRBD1,TRBJ1-4,CASSYSYRGRNEKLFF,TGTGCCAGCAGTTACTCTTACAGGGGGCGTAATGAAAAACTGTTTTTT
TRBV5-5,-,TRBD2,TRBJ2-6,CASSLVPGGSGANVLTF,TGTGCCAGCAGCTTGGTCCCGGGAGGTTCTGGGGCCAACGTCCTGACTTTC
TRBV7-6,-,TRBD1,TRBJ2-2,CASSSFPGQGAGNGELFF,TGTGCCAGCAGCTCTTTTCCGGGACAGGGGGCGGGGAACGGGGAGCTGTTTTTT
TRBV19,once,-,TRBJ2-7,CASSIALRYEQYF,TGTGCCAGTAGTATAGCCCTCCGGTACGAGCAGTACTTC
TRBV20-1,once,TRBD1,TRBJ2-7,CSASPGGSYEQYF,TGCAGTGCTAGTCCAGGGGGCTCCTACGAGCAGTACTTC
TRBV3-1/TRBV3-2,-,-,TRBJ1-5,CASSQAGQPQHF,TGTGCCAGCAGCCAAGCGGGTCAGCCCCAGCATTTT
TRBV5-1,once,-,TRBJ1-1,CASASRGNTEAFF,TGCGCCAGCGCATCTCGGGGAAACACTGAAGCTTTCTTT
TRBV24-1,-,TRBD1,TRBJ1-3,CATSDRQGAGNTIYF,TGTGCCACCAGTGATCGACAGGGGGCTGGAAACACCATATATTTT
TRBV27,once,-,TRBJ1-5,CASSLSREWNQPQHF,TGTGCCAGCAGTTTATCCAGGGAATGGAATCAGCCCCAGCATTTT
TRBV12-3/TRBV12-4,-,-,TRBJ1-2,CASSLNRAGGYTF,TGTGCCAGCAGTTTAAACAGGGCTGGCGGCTACACCTTC
TRBV5-4,-,TRBD1,TRBJ2-3,CASRFRDRAADTQYF,TGTGCCAGCAGGTTCCGGGACAGGGCCGCAGATACGCAGTATTTT
TRBV4-2,-,-,TRBJ1-2,CASSQEGTGNYGYTF,TGTGCCAGCAGCCAAGAAGGAACGGGTAACTATGGCTACACCTTC
TRBV10-3,-,TRBD2,TRBJ2-7,CAISKNSGGVNEQYF,TGTGCCATCAGTAAAAATAGCGGGGGGGTGAACGAGCAGTACTTC